A single sample is the source of the 14 T cell receptor beta chains below, sequenced in a study of blood T cell repertoires in COVID-19. The data were produced by immunoSEQ multiplex PCR, yet TCRdb's version contains in-frame clones alone and is incomplete. The sample shows 75,000 to 95,000 clones, over 90% of them seen only once. Sequenced material: peripheral blood. These receptors all stem from a man aged 55 to 70 with acute or convalescent COVID-19.

V gene TRBV7-3 combines with J gene TRBJ2-1; possible D gene TRBD2, 6 bases. The CDR3 has 16 residues. CDR1 and CDR2 from the germline V gene are SGHTA and FQGTGA. Trimming shortened V by 1 base and J by 0 bases, and 10 bases separated the two germline ends. DNA for the CDR3: TGTGCCAGCAGCTTAATCGGGGGAATCTCCTACAATGAGCAGTTCTTC. Encoded protein: CASSLIGGISYNEQFF.

This clone was seen only once. V and J are TRBV7-2 and TRBJ2-7, with D maybe TRBD2 (5 bases). V was pared by 3 bases and J by 3 bases, with 15 bases between. The CDR3 is 15 amino acids. Germline CDR1 SGHTA, CDR2 FQGNSA. CDR3 amino acids: CASSLGLLSVYEQYF. In DNA, the CDR3 is TGTGCCAGCAGCTTGGGCCTCCTTAGCGTCTACGAGCAGTACTTC. The whole variable domain, filled in from reference TRBV7-2 and TRBJ2-7, reads GAGVSQSPSNKVTEKGKDVELRCDPISGHTALYWYRQSLGQGLEFLIYFQGNSAPDKSGLPSDRFSAERTGGSVSTLTIQRTQQEDSAVYLCASSLGLLSVYEQYFGPGTRLTVT.

As for this clone: Other DNA variants within this sample encode the same CDR3. The V gene is TRBV28, the J gene TRBJ1-3; no reliable D call. The germline V gene has CDR1 MDHEN and CDR2 SYDVKM. V shed 6 bases and J shed 2 bases, with 8 bases lying between them. The CDR3 sequence is 13 residues long. CDR3 protein: CASRPGAGNTIYF. The CDR3 coding sequence is TGTGCCAGCAGACCAGGCGCTGGAAACACCATATATTTT.

This sequence joins TRBV9 and TRBJ2-5, with D perhaps matching TRBD1 (6 bases). CDR3 length: 15 residues. Germline loops: CDR1 SGDLS, CDR2 YYNGEE. Between the trimmed V and J ends, which lost 1 base and 5 bases, there was a span of 15 bases. Written as DNA, the CDR3 is TGTGCCAGCAGCGTAAGACCACAGGGTGGGGAGACCCAGTACTTC. This gives the protein CASSVRPQGGETQYF.

This clone was detected once. The chain links TRBV28 to TRBJ1-5; D is perhaps TRBD1 (6 bases). CDR1 MDHEN and CDR2 SYDVKM come from the germline V gene. The CDR3 is 14 residues long. V was pared by 10 bases and J by 6 bases, with 19 bases between. CDR3 region: CATGFGGPIQPQHF. The CDR3 DNA follows: TGTGCCACGGGTTTCGGGGGGCCTATTCAGCCCCAGCATTTT.

V usage is TRBV30 and J usage is TRBJ2-7; no clear D gene. The CDR3 contains 11 residues. Germline CDR1 reads GTSNPN; CDR2 reads SVGIG (reference sequence). V lost 4 bases and J lost 2, with 6 bases in between. The chain's CDR3 is CAWNAAYEQYF. The CDR3 DNA reads TGTGCCTGGAACGCAGCCTACGAGCAGTACTTC.

The V gene is TRBV5-1, the J gene TRBJ2-1; TRBD2 matches 14 bases. The V and J ends lost 0 bases and 4 bases, in that order; junction bases with no gene match: 3. The CDR3 length is 17 residues. Germline V lookup: CDR1 SGHRS, CDR2 YFSETQ. The CDR3 nucleotides read TGCGCCAGCAGCTTGGGGGGACTAGCGGGAGTGTACAATGAGCAGTTCTTC. It yields the protein CASSLGGLAGVYNEQFF.

CDR3 in amino acids: CASPGGTDTQYF. The DNA of the CDR3 is TGTGCCAGCCCGGGGGGCACAGATACGCAGTATTTT. The chain uses TRBV18 and TRBJ2-3; D may be TRBD2 (6 bases). Germline V lookup: CDR1 KGHSH, CDR2 LQKENI. This CDR3 has 12 residues. V gave up 8 bases and J gave up 1 base, with 7 bases separating them.

This rearrangement joins TRBV18 to TRBJ2-1; 8 bases map to TRBD1. From germline, CDR1 is KGHSH and CDR2 LQKENI. J lost 9 bases, V lost 2 bases, and 6 bases had no gene match. The CDR3 consists of 14 residues. This CDR3 is CASSPDRGISEQFF. The CDR3 coding sequence is TGTGCCAGCTCACCAGACAGGGGTATCAGTGAGCAGTTCTTC.

V gene TRBV13 combines with J gene TRBJ2-1; a weak D match, TRBD2 (6 bases). The CDR3 length is 13 residues. Germline CDR1 is PRHDT and CDR2 is FYEKMQ (reference sequence). Trimming cost V 0 bases and J 10 bases, with 10 bases left between them. The CDR3: CASSLGRGREQFF. CDR3 DNA sequence: TGTGCCAGCAGCTTAGGACGGGGGAGGGAGCAGTTCTTC.

J is TRBJ1-3 and V is TRBV6-1; D is ambiguous. With 0 bases removed from V and 8 bases from J, the gap between germline ends came to 14 bases. This CDR3 spans 15 amino acids. Germline CDR1 MNHNS, CDR2 SASEGT. The CDR3 DNA reads TGTGCCAGCAGTGAAGCATTGACACCCGGCGACACCATATATTTT. Encoded protein: CASSEALTPGDTIYF.

The chain has TRBV6-6 and TRBJ1-2, with a weak D call TRBD1 (6 bases). The CDR3 extends over 15 amino acids. V was shortened by 4 bases and J by 3 bases, with 15 bases between the two germline ends. The germline CDR1 and CDR2 sequences are MNHNY and SVGAGI (reference sequence). This chain's CDR3 is CASSSPGTSDYGYTF. CDR3 coding DNA: TGTGCCAGCAGTTCACCCGGGACATCCGACTATGGCTACACCTTC.

The J gene is TRBJ2-5, the V gene TRBV7-2, with 7 bases identical to TRBD2. Trimming at V came to 5 bases and at J to 3 bases, leaving 12 bases not matched to a gene. CDR1 SGHTA and CDR2 FQGNSA come from the germline V gene. The CDR3 has 16 residues. CDR3 protein: CASSLQGGGTKETQYF. The DNA of the CDR3 is TGTGCCAGCAGCCTTCAAGGCGGGGGAACCAAAGAGACCCAGTACTTC. The entire variable domain, with the rest obtained from reference TRBV7-2 and TRBJ2-5, is as follows: GAGVSQSPSNKVTEKGKDVELRCDPISGHTALYWYRQSLGQGLEFLIYFQGNSAPDKSGLPSDRFSAERTGGSVSTLTIQRTQQEDSAVYLCASSLQGGGTKETQYFGPGTRLLVL.

The chain couples TRBV5-5 to TRBJ2-7; possibly TRBD1 for D (6 bases). Germline loops: CDR1 SGHKS, CDR2 YYEKEE (reference sequence). Between the trimmed V and J ends, which lost 4 bases and 6 bases, there was a span of 14 bases. This CDR3 is built from 13 residues. The chain's CDR3 is CASSPGQGSEQYF. The CDR3 DNA is TGTGCCAGCAGCCCGGGTCAGGGGTCCGAGCAGTACTTC.